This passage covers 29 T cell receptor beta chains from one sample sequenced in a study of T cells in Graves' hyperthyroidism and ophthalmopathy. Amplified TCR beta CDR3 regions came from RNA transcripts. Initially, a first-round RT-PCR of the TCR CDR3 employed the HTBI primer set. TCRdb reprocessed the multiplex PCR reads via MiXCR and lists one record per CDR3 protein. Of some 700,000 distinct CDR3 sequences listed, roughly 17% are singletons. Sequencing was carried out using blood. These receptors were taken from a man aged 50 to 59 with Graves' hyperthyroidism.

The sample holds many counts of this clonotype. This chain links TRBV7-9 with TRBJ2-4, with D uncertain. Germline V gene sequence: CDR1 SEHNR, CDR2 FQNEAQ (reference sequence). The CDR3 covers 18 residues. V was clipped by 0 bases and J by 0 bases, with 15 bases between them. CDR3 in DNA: TGTGCCAGCAGCTTAGCGCAAGACGGTTGGGTAGCCAAAAACATTCAGTACTTC. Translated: CASSLAQDGWVAKNIQYF.

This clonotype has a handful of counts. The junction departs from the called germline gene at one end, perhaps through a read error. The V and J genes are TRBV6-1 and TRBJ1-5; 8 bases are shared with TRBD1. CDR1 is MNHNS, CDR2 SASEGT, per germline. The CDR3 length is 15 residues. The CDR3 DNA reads TGTGCCGGCAGTGAGGACAGGGCTAACAATCAGCCCCAGCATTTT. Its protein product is CAGSEDRANNQPQHF.

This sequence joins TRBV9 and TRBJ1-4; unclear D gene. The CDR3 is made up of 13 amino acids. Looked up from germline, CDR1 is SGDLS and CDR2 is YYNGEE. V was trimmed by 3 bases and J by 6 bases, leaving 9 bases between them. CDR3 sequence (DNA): TGTGCCAGCAGCGCAAGGTCGGATGAAAAACTGTTTTTT. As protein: CASSARSDEKLFF.

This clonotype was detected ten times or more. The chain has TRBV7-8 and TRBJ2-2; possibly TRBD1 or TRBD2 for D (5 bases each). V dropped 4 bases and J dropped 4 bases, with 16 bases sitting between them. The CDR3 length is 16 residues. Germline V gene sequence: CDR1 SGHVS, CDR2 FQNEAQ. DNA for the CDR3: TGTGCCAGCAGCTACGATCTCGGGGCGCCCACCGGGGAGCTGTTTTTT. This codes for CASSYDLGAPTGELFF. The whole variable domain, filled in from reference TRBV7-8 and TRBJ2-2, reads GAGVSQSPRYKVAKRGQDVALRCDPISGHVSLFWYQQALGQGPEFLTYFQNEAQLDKSGLPSDRFFAERPEGSVSTLKIQRTQQEDSAVYLCASSYDLGAPTGELFFGEGSRLTVL.

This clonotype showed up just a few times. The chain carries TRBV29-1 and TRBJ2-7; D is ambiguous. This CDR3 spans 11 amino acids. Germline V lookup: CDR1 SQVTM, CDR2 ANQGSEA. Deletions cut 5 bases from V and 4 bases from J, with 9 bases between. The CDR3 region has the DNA TGCAGCGTTCGAGACACTTACGAGCAGTACTTC. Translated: CSVRDTYEQYF.

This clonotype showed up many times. The CDR3 sequence: CASSLLIRGSGNEQFF. The CDR3 nucleotides are TGTGCCAGCAGCCTTCTCATTCGGGGGTCGGGCAATGAGCAGTTCTTC. The rearrangement uses TRBV7-3 and TRBJ2-1; possibly TRBD2 for D (6 bases). V lost 5 bases, J lost 6 bases, and 20 bases lay in between. CDR3 length equals 16 residues. The germline gives CDR1 SGHTA, CDR2 FQGTGA.

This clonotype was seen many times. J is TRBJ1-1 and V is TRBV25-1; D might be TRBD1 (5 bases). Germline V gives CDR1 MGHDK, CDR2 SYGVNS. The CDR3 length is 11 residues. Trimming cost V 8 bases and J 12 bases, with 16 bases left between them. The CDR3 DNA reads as TGTGCCAGCGGGGACTCCCTCGAAACTTTCTTT. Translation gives CASGDSLETFF.

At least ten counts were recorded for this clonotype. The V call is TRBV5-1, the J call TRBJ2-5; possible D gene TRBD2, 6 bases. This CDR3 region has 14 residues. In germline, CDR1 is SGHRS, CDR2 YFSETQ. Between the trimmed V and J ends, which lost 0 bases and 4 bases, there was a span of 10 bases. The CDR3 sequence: CASSLGVGGETQYF. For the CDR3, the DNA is TGCGCCAGCAGCTTGGGCGTGGGGGGAGAGACCCAGTACTTC. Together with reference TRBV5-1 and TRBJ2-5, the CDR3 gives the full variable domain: KAGVTQTPRYLIKTRGQQVTLSCSPISGHRSVSWYQQTPGQGLQFLFEYFSETQRNKGNFPGRFSGRQFSNSRSEMNVSTLELGDSALYLCASSLGVGGETQYFGPGTRLLVL.

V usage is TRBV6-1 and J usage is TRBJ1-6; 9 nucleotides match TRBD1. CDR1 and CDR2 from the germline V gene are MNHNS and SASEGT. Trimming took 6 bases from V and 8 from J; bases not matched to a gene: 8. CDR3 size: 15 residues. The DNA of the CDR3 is TGTGCCAGCAGACCTACAGGGGGCGCCGATTCACCCCTCCACTTT. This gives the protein CASRPTGGADSPLHF.

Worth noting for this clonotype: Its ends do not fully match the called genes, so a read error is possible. The CDR3 sequence: CASSLAGTGGTDTQYF. CDR3 sequence (DNA): TGTGCTAGCAGCTTAGCGGGGACGGGAGGAACAGATACGCAGTATTTT. This chain links TRBV7-7 with TRBJ2-3; 8 bases fit TRBD2. CDR1 is SSHAT, CDR2 FNYEAQ, per germline (reference sequence). The CDR3 spans 16 residues.

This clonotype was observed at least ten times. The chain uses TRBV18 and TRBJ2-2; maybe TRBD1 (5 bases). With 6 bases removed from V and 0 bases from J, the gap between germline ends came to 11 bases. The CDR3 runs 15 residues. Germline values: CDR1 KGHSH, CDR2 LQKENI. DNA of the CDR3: TGTGCCAGCTCTCCAGGGTCAACGAACACCGGGGAGCTGTTTTTT. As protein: CASSPGSTNTGELFF.

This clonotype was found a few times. CDR3 nucleotides: TGTGCCAGTAGCGAGACAGTCCAGCCCCAGCATTTT. It encodes CASSETVQPQHF. The V call is TRBV19, the J call TRBJ1-5; a weak D match, TRBD1 (5 bases). Germline V gives CDR1 LNHDA, CDR2 SQIVND (reference sequence). Trimming cost V 6 bases and J 7 bases, with 10 bases left between them. The CDR3 loop spans 12 amino acids.

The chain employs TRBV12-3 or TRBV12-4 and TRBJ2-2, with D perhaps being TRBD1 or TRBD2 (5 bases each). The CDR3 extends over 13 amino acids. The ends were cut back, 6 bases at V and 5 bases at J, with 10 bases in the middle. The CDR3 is CASRSGATGELFF. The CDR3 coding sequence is TGTGCCAGCAGATCCGGGGCGACCGGGGAGCTGTTTTTT.

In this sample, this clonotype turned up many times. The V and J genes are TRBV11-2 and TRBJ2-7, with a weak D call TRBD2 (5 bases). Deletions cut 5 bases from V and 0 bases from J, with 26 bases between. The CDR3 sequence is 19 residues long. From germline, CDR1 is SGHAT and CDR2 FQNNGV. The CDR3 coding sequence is TGTGCCAGCAGCACAACACGCCGGACTCGAGGGATACACTCCTACGAGCAGTACTTC. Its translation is CASSTTRRTRGIHSYEQYF.

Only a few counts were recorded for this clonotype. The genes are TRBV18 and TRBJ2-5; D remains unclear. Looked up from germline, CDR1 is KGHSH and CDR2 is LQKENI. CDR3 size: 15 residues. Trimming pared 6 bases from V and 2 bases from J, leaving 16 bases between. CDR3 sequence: CASSSVGRRQETQYF. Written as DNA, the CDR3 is TGTGCCAGCTCTTCAGTGGGCAGGCGGCAAGAGACCCAGTACTTC. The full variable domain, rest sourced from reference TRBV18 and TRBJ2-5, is NAGVMQNPRHLVRRRGQEARLRCSPMKGHSHVYWYRQLPEEGLKFMVYLQKENIIDESGMPKERFSAEFPKEGPSILRIQQVVRGDSAAYFCASSSVGRRQETQYFGPGTRLLVL.

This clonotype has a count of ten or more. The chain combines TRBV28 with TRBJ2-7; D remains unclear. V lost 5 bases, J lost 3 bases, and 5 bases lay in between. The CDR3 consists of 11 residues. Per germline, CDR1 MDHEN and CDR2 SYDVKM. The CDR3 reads CASSRHYEQYF. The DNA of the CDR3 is TGTGCCAGCAGTCGACACTACGAGCAGTACTTC. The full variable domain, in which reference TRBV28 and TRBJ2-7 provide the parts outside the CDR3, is DVKVTQSSRYLVKRTGEKVFLECVQDMDHENMFWYRQDPGLGLRLIYFSYDVKMKEKGDIPEGYSVSREKKERFSLILESASTNQTSMYLCASSRHYEQYFGPGTRLTVT.

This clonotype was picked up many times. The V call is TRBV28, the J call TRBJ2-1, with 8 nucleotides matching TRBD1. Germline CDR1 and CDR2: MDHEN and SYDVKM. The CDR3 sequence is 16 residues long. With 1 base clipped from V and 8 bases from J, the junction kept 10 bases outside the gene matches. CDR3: CASSLLGRGLVDEQFF. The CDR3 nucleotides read TGTGCCAGCAGTTTATTGGGCAGGGGGCTGGTCGATGAGCAGTTCTTC.

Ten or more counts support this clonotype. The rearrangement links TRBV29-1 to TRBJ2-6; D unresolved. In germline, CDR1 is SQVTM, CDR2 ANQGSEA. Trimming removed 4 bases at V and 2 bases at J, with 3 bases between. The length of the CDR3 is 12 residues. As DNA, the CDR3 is TGCAGCGTTGGGACTGGGGCCAACGTCCTGACTTTC. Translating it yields CSVGTGANVLTF.

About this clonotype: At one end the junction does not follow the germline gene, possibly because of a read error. This chain's CDR3 is CASSSPRGGRGGELSF. The CDR3 nucleotides are TGTGCCAGCAGCTCCCCCCGGGGCGGGAGGGGCGGGGAGCTGTCTTTT. The chain recombines TRBV7-2 with TRBJ2-2; 9 nucleotides line up with TRBD2. This CDR3 has 16 amino acids. Per germline, CDR1 SGHTA and CDR2 FQGNSA.

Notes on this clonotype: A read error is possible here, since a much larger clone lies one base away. CDR3 sequence (DNA): TGTGCCACCCCCGGTGCCCGGGGCTACACCTTC. It codes for CATPGARGYTF. The genes are TRBV24-1 and TRBJ1-2; D is unresolved. CDR3 length: 11 residues. CDR1 and CDR2 from the germline V gene are KGHDR and SFDVKD. V was shortened by 9 bases and J by 8 bases, with 12 bases between the two germline ends.

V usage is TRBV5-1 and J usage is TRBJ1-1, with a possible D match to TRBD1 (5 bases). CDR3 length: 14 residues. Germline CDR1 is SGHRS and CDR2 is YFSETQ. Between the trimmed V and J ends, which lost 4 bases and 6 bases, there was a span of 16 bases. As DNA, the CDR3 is TGCGCCAGCAGCACCCACGCAGGGTCACCTGAAGCTTTCTTT. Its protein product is CASSTHAGSPEAFF.

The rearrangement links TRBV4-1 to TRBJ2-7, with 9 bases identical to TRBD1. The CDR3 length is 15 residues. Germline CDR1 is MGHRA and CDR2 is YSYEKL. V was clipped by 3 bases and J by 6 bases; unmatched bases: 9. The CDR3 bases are TGCGCCAGCAGCCAGTCGGGGGACAGGGTATCCGAGCAGTACTTC. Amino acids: CASSQSGDRVSEQYF.

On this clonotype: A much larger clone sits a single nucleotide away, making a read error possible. CDR3 in amino acids: CASSTLEGRAGGSGTDAFF. CDR3 DNA sequence: TGTGCCAGCAGCACCCTCGAGGGGCGGGCAGGGGGCTCGGGGACTGACGCTTTCTTT. The chain has TRBV11-2 and TRBJ1-1; TRBD1 aligns across 8 bases. The CDR3 has 19 residues. CDR1 is SGHAT, CDR2 FQNNGV, per germline.

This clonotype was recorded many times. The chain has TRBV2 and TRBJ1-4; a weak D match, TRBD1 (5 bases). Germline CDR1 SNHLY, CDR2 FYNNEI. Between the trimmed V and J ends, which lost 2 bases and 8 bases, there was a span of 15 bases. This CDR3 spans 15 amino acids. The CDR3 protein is CASSESLGVAEKLFF. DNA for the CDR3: TGTGCCAGCAGTGAAAGTCTGGGGGTTGCGGAAAAACTGTTTTTT.

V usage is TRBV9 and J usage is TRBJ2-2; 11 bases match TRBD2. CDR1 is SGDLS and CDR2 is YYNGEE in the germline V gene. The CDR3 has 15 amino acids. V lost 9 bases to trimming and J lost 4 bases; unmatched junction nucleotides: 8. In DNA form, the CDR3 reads TGTGCCACCGCTTCCGGGACTAGCGGCACCGGGGAGCTGTTTTTT. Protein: CATASGTSGTGELFF.

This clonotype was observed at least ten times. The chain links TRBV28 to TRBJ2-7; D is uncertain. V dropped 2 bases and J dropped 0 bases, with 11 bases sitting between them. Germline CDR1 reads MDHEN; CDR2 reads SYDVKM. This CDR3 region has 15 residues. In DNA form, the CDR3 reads TGTGCCAGCAGTTTAAATCCCCAGAGCTCCTACGAGCAGTACTTC. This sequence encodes CASSLNPQSSYEQYF.

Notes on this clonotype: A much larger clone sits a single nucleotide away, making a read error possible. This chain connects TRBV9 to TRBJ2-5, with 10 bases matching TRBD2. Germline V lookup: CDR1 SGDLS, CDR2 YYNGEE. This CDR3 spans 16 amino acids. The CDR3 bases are TGTGCCAGCAGCGTAGAAGCGGGAGGGCCCCAAGAGGCCCAGTACTTC. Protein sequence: CASSVEAGGPQEAQYF.

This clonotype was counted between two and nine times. The CDR3 loop reads CASRGQVYGYTF. In DNA form, the CDR3 reads TGTGCCAGCAGGGGACAAGTCTATGGCTACACCTTC. The chain joins TRBV28 to TRBJ1-2; weak D call: TRBD1 (6 bases). Trimming left V 6 bases short and J 4 bases short, with 9 bases between. Per germline, CDR1 MDHEN and CDR2 SYDVKM. The CDR3 length is 12 residues.

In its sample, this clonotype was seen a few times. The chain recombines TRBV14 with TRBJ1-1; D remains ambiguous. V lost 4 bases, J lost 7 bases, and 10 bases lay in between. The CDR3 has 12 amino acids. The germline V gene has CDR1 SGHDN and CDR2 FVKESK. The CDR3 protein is CASSRPGNEAFF. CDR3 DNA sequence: TGTGCCAGCAGCCGACCGGGAAATGAAGCTTTCTTT.